Listed below are T cell receptor beta chains from one sample, sequenced in a study of siplizumab effects on memory and regulatory T cells. Profiled with immunoSEQ multiplex PCR; TCRdb holds only in-frame clones, not every one. The sample includes more than 45,000 clones, approximately 95% of them seen just once. The specimen was CD8+ T cells sorted from blood. The receptors come from a human donor in good health. Both conserved end residues are part of each CDR3. The D gene is left open where the match is weak. The size entry is marked missing in some rows and otherwise reads once, few, many or a size class.

>TRBD2|TRBV7-9|once|TRBJ2-3
TGTGCCAGCAGCCCTAGCGGGACGGACACAGATACGCAGTATTTT
CASSPSGTDTDTQYF
>-|TRBV7-9|-|TRBJ1-1
TGTGCCAGCAACCAATTAGGGGCGAACAACACTGAAGCTTTCTTT
CASNQLGANNTEAFF
>-|TRBV7-9|-|TRBJ2-5
TGTGCCAGCAGTTCGGGAAACCAAGAGACCCAGTACTTC
CASSSGNQETQYF
>TRBD2|TRBV6-5|-|TRBJ2-5
TGTGCCAGCAGCTTAGCGGGGGGGAAAGAGACCCAGTACTTC
CASSLAGGKETQYF
>-|TRBV7-9|-|TRBJ2-1
TGTGCCAGCAGCTTAGACTCTGATGAGCAGTTCTTC
CASSLDSDEQFF
>-|TRBV27|-|TRBJ1-2
TGTGCCACCAGGTCAGGGCCGAACTACTATGGCTACACCTTC
CATRSGPNYYGYTF
>TRBD2|TRBV11-3|-|TRBJ2-1
TGTGCCAGCAGCTTGGAGCTAGCGGGCTACAATGAGCAGTTCTTC
CASSLELAGYNEQFF
>TRBD2|TRBV15|-|TRBJ2-3
TGTGCCACCAGCAGAAATAGCGGGAGTGCTACAGATACGCAGTATTTT
CATSRNSGSATDTQYF
>TRBD2|TRBV27|once|TRBJ2-3
TGTGCCAGCAGTTTAACGGGACTAGCGGGAGGAGGAGTAGATACGCAGTATTTT
CASSLTGLAGGGVDTQYF
>-|TRBV28|-|TRBJ2-1
TGTGCCAGCAGTCTCCAAATCAATGAGCAGTTCTTC
CASSLQINEQFF
>-|TRBV10-1|-|TRBJ1-3
TGCGCCAGCACCCCTCGGGGCCTCTCTGGAAACACCATATATTTT
CASTPRGLSGNTIYF
>TRBD2|TRBV30|-|TRBJ2-7
TGTGCCTGGAGTGGATTAGCGGGAGCTAACGAGCAGTACTTC
CAWSGLAGANEQYF
>-|TRBV5-4|-|TRBJ2-3
TGTGCCAGCAGCTTGTTGGCAGCCCGATACACAGATACGCAGTATTTT
CASSLLAARYTDTQYF
>-|TRBV6-5|-|TRBJ2-1
TGTGCCAGCAGTTCGCGACTAGAGGAGTTCTTC
CASSSRLEEFF
>TRBD1|TRBV6-1|few|TRBJ2-5
TGTGCCAGCAGTGTACAAACAGGGGGCGGGGAGACCCAGTACTTC
CASSVQTGGGETQYF
>-|TRBV27|-|TRBJ2-2
TGTGCCAGCACTTCCACCGGGGAGCTGTTTTTT
CASTSTGELFF
>-|TRBV6-5|-|TRBJ1-1
TGTGCCAGCAGTTACCTTGGGAGGGACTCGAACACTGAAGCTTTCTTT
CASSYLGRDSNTEAFF
>TRBD1|TRBV15|-|TRBJ1-2
TGTGCCACCAGCAGAGATTTGGGGACAGTAAAGGACTATGGCTACACCTTC
CATSRDLGTVKDYGYTF
>-|TRBV27|-|TRBJ2-7
TGTGCCAGCAGTTCCCTGACAGCCCACCTCTACGAGCAGTACTTC
CASSSLTAHLYEQYF
>-|TRBV9|-|TRBJ1-1
TGTGCCAGCAGCGAGGGATTACAGGGACGGTACACTGAAGCTTTCTTT
CASSEGLQGRYTEAFF
>-|TRBV11-3|-|TRBJ1-1
TGTGCCAGCAGCTTAGGCAGGGCTGAAGCTTTCTTT
CASSLGRAEAFF
>-|TRBV4-2|-|TRBJ2-2
TGTGCCAGCAGCCAACCCCTAGCCGATGGCACCGGGGAGCTGTTTTTT
CASSQPLADGTGELFF
>TRBD1|TRBV19|once|TRBJ2-7
TGTGCCAGCTCGGGACAGGGTTTCAACGAGCAGTACTTC
CASSGQGFNEQYF
>TRBD2|TRBV4-1|-|TRBJ2-3
TGCGCCAGCAGCCAGGCAGATCACCTAGCGGGAGGGCCCGGAGATACGCAGTATTTT
CASSQADHLAGGPGDTQYF
>-|TRBV29-1|-|TRBJ1-4
TGCAGCGTTGTACTTGGACAGCTTAATGAAAAACTGTTTTTT
CSVVLGQLNEKLFF
>TRBD2|TRBV27|-|TRBJ2-1
TGTGCCAGCAGTTTAGCCGGACAGGGACTAGCGGCGCCCTACAATGAGCAGTTCTTC
CASSLAGQGLAAPYNEQFF
>TRBD2|TRBV29-1|-|TRBJ2-3
TGCAGCGTTGAAGGTTTTAGCGGGAGGGTTTCAGATACGCAGTATTTT
CSVEGFSGRVSDTQYF
>-|TRBV5-4|-|TRBJ2-2
TGTGCCAGCAGCCCGAGCGAGAAGGGGTCTAGCGGGGAGCTGTTTTTT
CASSPSEKGSSGELFF
>TRBD1|TRBV30|few|TRBJ2-5
TGTGCCTGTGTAAGACAGGGGGGTTTCCAAGAGACCCAGTACTTC
CACVRQGGFQETQYF
>TRBD2|TRBV4-1|-|TRBJ2-1
TGCGCCAGCAGCCACTCTAGCGGCCGCTACAATGAGCAGTTCTTC
CASSHSSGRYNEQFF
>-|TRBV28|-|TRBJ2-7
TGTGCCAGCGGGGCAGGGGTTGGATTCGAGCAGTACTTC
CASGAGVGFEQYF
>-|TRBV27|-|TRBJ2-7
TGTGCCAGCAGTTCAGGGTCCTACGAGCAGTACTTC
CASSSGSYEQYF
>TRBD2|TRBV27|-|TRBJ2-7
TGTGCCAGCAGTTTATACCCCCTCTGGGTAGCGGGAGAGTACGAGCAGTACTTC
CASSLYPLWVAGEYEQYF
>-|TRBV13|-|TRBJ2-3
TGTGCCAGCATGGGTAGCGGAGTGGGGACAGATACGCAGTATTTT
CASMGSGVGTDTQYF
>-|TRBV7-6|once|TRBJ2-1
TGTGCCAGCAGCTTGGCGGGAGAGCAGTTCTTC
CASSLAGEQFF
>TRBD1|TRBV19|-|TRBJ1-2
TGTGCCAGTAGACACGGACAGGAGGACACCTTC
CASRHGQEDTF
>TRBD2|TRBV4-3|-|TRBJ2-1
TGCGCCAGCAGCCCCCGACTAGCGAAAAACAATGAGCAGTTCTTC
CASSPRLAKNNEQFF
>-|TRBV5-6|-|TRBJ2-7
TGTGCCAGCAGCTTGCCCGGGGGCAACGAGCAGTACTTC
CASSLPGGNEQYF
>TRBD2|TRBV28|-|TRBJ2-1
TGTGCCAGCAGTTTTGGACTAGCCGCCTCCTACAATGAGCAGTTCTTC
CASSFGLAASYNEQFF
>-|TRBV6-1|few|TRBJ1-1
TGTGCCAGCAGCCCCATGAACACTGAAGCTTTCTTT
CASSPMNTEAFF
>TRBD1|TRBV4-3|once|TRBJ2-1
TGCGCCAGCAGCCAAGGGACAGGGGCATCGGAGGAGCAGTTCTTC
CASSQGTGASEEQFF
>-|TRBV4-1|-|TRBJ2-1
TGCGCCAGCAGCCAAGATCCGGGTACAGCTTACAATGAGCAGTTCTTC
CASSQDPGTAYNEQFF
>-|TRBV29-1|once|TRBJ1-1
TGCAGCGCCGTTGAGGGGTGGACTGAAGCTTTCTTT
CSAVEGWTEAFF